These 23 T cell receptor beta chains came from one sample sequenced in a study of blood T cell repertoires in COVID-19. Sequencing used immunoSEQ multiplex PCR; TCRdb keeps in-frame clones, though not all of them. There are approximately 170,000 clones in the sample; 86% occur only once, and roughly 3.4% lies in the top ten. The sample consisted of peripheral blood. These receptors all stem from a man in his 70s with acute or convalescent COVID-19.

The chain links TRBV19 to TRBJ2-1; 8 bases are shared with TRBD2. V lost 5 bases to trimming and J lost 5 bases; unmatched junction nucleotides: 5. CDR3 length: 14 residues. CDR1 LNHDA and CDR2 SQIVND come from the germline V gene (reference sequence). Here the CDR3 reads CASSLGLENNEQFF. The DNA of the CDR3 is TGTGCCAGTAGTCTGGGACTAGAGAACAATGAGCAGTTCTTC. The complete variable domain, with remaining parts taken from reference TRBV19 and TRBJ2-1, reads DGGITQSPKYLFRKEGQNVTLSCEQNLNHDAMYWYRQDPGQGLRLIYYSQIVNDFQKGDIAEGYSVSREKKESFPLTVTSAQKNPTAFYLCASSLGLENNEQFFGPGTRLTVL.

V gene TRBV13 combines with J gene TRBJ2-2; no clear D gene. Germline CDR1 and CDR2: PRHDT and FYEKMQ (reference sequence). Deletions cut 6 bases from V and 6 bases from J, with 8 bases between. CDR3 length equals 12 residues. CDR3 region: CASRLEAGELFF. The DNA for the CDR3 is TGTGCCAGCAGGCTTGAGGCCGGGGAGCTGTTTTTT.

This clone came up once. The CDR3 spells CASSYQEASSYEQYF. CDR3 nucleotides: TGTGCCAGCAGTTACCAAGAGGCCAGCTCCTACGAGCAGTACTTC. This rearrangement joins TRBV27 to TRBJ2-7; no reliable D call. The CDR3 runs to 15 residues. V was pared by 4 bases and J by 0 bases, with 13 bases between. The germline V gene has CDR1 MNHEY and CDR2 SMNVEV (reference sequence).

Notes on this clone: The same CDR3 also results from other DNA sequences found in this sample. The chain links TRBV7-8 to TRBJ1-3, with D possibly TRBD1 on 6 matching bases. Deletions cut 0 bases from V and 1 base from J, with 10 bases between. CDR1 is SGHVS, CDR2 FQNEAQ, per germline. The CDR3 is 16 amino acids. Written as DNA, the CDR3 is TGTGCCAGCAGCTTAGCGCAAGGGGGTTCTGGAAACACCATATATTTT. Its translation: CASSLAQGGSGNTIYF. Drawing the rest from reference TRBV7-8 and TRBJ1-3, the complete variable domain is GAGVSQSPRYKVAKRGQDVALRCDPISGHVSLFWYQQALGQGPEFLTYFQNEAQLDKSGLPSDRFFAERPEGSVSTLKIQRTQQEDSAVYLCASSLAQGGSGNTIYFGEGSWLTVV.

CDR3 residues: CASSLTTGGPNEKLFF. As DNA, the CDR3 is TGCGCCAGCAGCTTGACCACAGGGGGACCTAATGAAAAACTGTTTTTT. J is TRBJ1-4 and V is TRBV5-1, with 8 bases fitting TRBD1. The CDR3 extends over 16 amino acids. Germline CDR1 and CDR2: SGHRS and YFSETQ. V lost 1 base to trimming and J lost 3 bases; unmatched junction nucleotides: 5.

The chain joins TRBV5-1 to TRBJ1-1, with D unclear. Trimming shortened V by 4 bases and J by 1 base, and 11 bases separated the two germline ends. The CDR3 runs 14 residues. Germline V gives CDR1 SGHRS, CDR2 YFSETQ. In DNA, the CDR3 is TGCGCCAGCAGCACCTGGAGTGGGAACACTGAAGCTTTCTTT. Protein: CASSTWSGNTEAFF.

This chain connects TRBV7-2 to TRBJ1-1; D is ambiguous. Germline-derived CDR1 and CDR2 are SGHTA and FQGNSA. V lost 3 bases and J lost 1, with 6 bases in between. The CDR3 is 13 residues long. The CDR3 protein is CASSFARNTEAFF. DNA of the CDR3: TGTGCCAGCAGCTTTGCGAGGAACACTGAAGCTTTCTTT. Full variable domain (rest looked up from reference TRBV7-2 and TRBJ1-1): GAGVSQSPSNKVTEKGKDVELRCDPISGHTALYWYRQSLGQGLEFLIYFQGNSAPDKSGLPSDRFSAERTGGSVSTLTIQRTQQEDSAVYLCASSFARNTEAFFGQGTRLTVV.

The J gene is TRBJ2-1, the V gene TRBV5-4; 11 nucleotides agree with TRBD2. This CDR3 region has 15 residues. Germline V gene lookup returns CDR1 SGHNT and CDR2 YYREEE (reference sequence). V trimming: 6 bases; J trimming: 6 bases; junction bases outside the gene matches: 8. CDR3 coding DNA: TGTGCCAGCAAAGTCCCACTAGCGGGGGCCAATGAGCAGTTCTTC. It is translated as CASKVPLAGANEQFF. Using reference TRBV5-4 and TRBJ2-1 for the parts outside the CDR3, the full variable domain is ETGVTQSPTHLIKTRGQQVTLRCSSQSGHNTVSWYQQALGQGPQFIFQYYREEENGRGNFPPRFSGLQFPNYSSELNVNALELDDSALYLCASKVPLAGANEQFFGPGTRLTVL.

The chain carries TRBV19 and TRBJ1-4; 7 bases align to TRBD1. This CDR3 spans 16 amino acids. V lost 4 bases to trimming and J lost 10 bases; unmatched junction nucleotides: 15. Germline V gives CDR1 LNHDA, CDR2 SQIVND (reference sequence). CDR3 sequence reads: CASSTRDRITGGKLFF. CDR3 bases: TGTGCCAGTAGTACCCGGGACAGAATTACAGGTGGAAAACTGTTTTTT.

This chain joins TRBV5-4 and TRBJ2-5; no clear D gene. Trimming left V 1 base short and J 5 bases short, with 9 bases between. This CDR3 is 13 amino acids long. Germline assignment: CDR1 SGHNT and CDR2 YYREEE (reference sequence). For the CDR3, the DNA is TGTGCCAGCAGCTTGAAACCTACGGAGACCCAGTACTTC. It is translated as CASSLKPTETQYF.

About this clone: A junction end diverges from the germline sequence, so it may reflect a read error. The rearrangement joins TRBV2 to TRBJ2-1; 7 bases are shared with TRBD2. CDR3 length equals 12 residues. The germline CDR1 and CDR2 sequences are SNHLY and FYNNEI. CDR3 loop: CASSALSSGLLF. The CDR3, as DNA: TGTGCCAGCAGTGCGTTGTCTAGCGGTCTCCTCTTC.

V usage is TRBV9 and J usage is TRBJ2-3; possible D gene TRBD2, 5 bases. Trimming left V 0 bases short and J 0 bases short, with 11 bases between. Germline V gene lookup returns CDR1 SGDLS and CDR2 YYNGEE. CDR3 length: 16 amino acids. The CDR3: CASSVGGAASTDTQYF. The CDR3 nucleotides read TGTGCCAGCAGCGTAGGAGGAGCGGCAAGCACAGATACGCAGTATTTT.

The table lists this clone with a few counts. This sequence joins TRBV27 and TRBJ2-3; perhaps TRBD2 as D (6 bases). Per germline, CDR1 MNHEY and CDR2 SMNVEV (reference sequence). V was shortened by 0 bases and J by 0 bases, with 13 bases between the two germline ends. This CDR3 spans 17 amino acids. The CDR3: CASSLSRPGLSTDTQYF. For the CDR3, the DNA is TGTGCCAGCAGTTTATCCCGCCCGGGACTTAGCACAGATACGCAGTATTTT.

The chain employs TRBV18 and TRBJ1-2, with TRBD1 matching over 7 bases. Per germline, CDR1 KGHSH and CDR2 LQKENI. V trimming: 3 bases; J trimming: 8 bases; junction bases outside the gene matches: 12. CDR3 length equals 15 residues. DNA for the CDR3: TGTGCCAGCTCACCGCAAGTAGGGGGCAATTTGGGCTACACCTTC. Encoded protein: CASSPQVGGNLGYTF.

This clone was recorded a few times. The V and J genes are TRBV6-2 or TRBV6-3 and TRBJ1-1, with D perhaps matching TRBD1 (5 bases). The ends were cut back, 5 bases at V and 3 bases at J, with 7 bases in the middle. Germline V lookup: CDR1 MNHEY, CDR2 SVGEGT. The CDR3 spans 12 residues. This CDR3 is CASSPGYTEAFF. The CDR3 DNA is TGTGCCAGCAGTCCAGGGTACACTGAAGCTTTCTTT.

This clone was observed a few times. The V gene is TRBV18, the J gene TRBJ2-1; 10 nucleotides line up with TRBD1. V gave up 4 bases and J gave up 5 bases; unmatched junction bases: 5. Germline V lookup: CDR1 KGHSH, CDR2 LQKENI. The CDR3 has 15 amino acids. The CDR3 here is CASSLRQGANNEQFF. In nucleotides, the CDR3 is TGTGCCAGCTCACTGCGACAGGGGGCAAACAATGAGCAGTTCTTC.

The chain carries TRBV12-5 and TRBJ2-1, with D tentatively TRBD2 (6 bases). The germline gives CDR1 LGHNT, CDR2 FRNRAP. The CDR3 runs 16 residues. The germline V and J ends were trimmed by 5 bases and 7 bases, with 21 bases remaining between them. As DNA, the CDR3 is TGTGCTAGTGGTCTCGGAGGTGGGGGGTATATGAATGAGCAGTTCTTC. Protein: CASGLGGGGYMNEQFF.

The rearrangement joins TRBV9 to TRBJ1-6; 7 bases are a match to TRBD1. Trimming took 4 bases from V and 14 from J; bases not matched to a gene: 12. The CDR3 has 14 amino acids. From germline, CDR1 is SGDLS and CDR2 YYNGEE. CDR3 nucleotide sequence: TGTGCCAGCAGCCCCCGGGGGCAGGGGGAGGCCCTCCACTTT. It codes for CASSPRGQGEALHF.

The gene calls are TRBV4-1 and TRBJ1-2; TRBD1 agrees at 7 bases. CDR3 length equals 15 residues. Trimming at V came to 1 base and at J to 8 bases, leaving 10 bases not matched to a gene. From germline, CDR1 is MGHRA and CDR2 YSYEKL. This chain's CDR3 is CASSQAWTGFGGYTF. As DNA, the CDR3 is TGCGCCAGCAGCCAAGCCTGGACAGGATTTGGGGGCTACACCTTC.

The chain couples TRBV6-5 to TRBJ2-7; the match to TRBD1 covers 9 bases. Per germline, CDR1 MNHEY and CDR2 SVGAGI. V lost 10 bases, J lost 0 bases, and 10 bases stayed unmatched. This CDR3 contains 15 residues. For the CDR3, the DNA is TGTGCCACAAAATCCGGGACAGGGAGCTCCTACGAGCAGTACTTC. Translation: CATKSGTGSSYEQYF.

The chain links TRBV28 to TRBJ2-7; 7 bases align to TRBD1. V was pared by 5 bases and J by 2 bases, with 6 bases of the junction left unmatched. The CDR3 has 14 amino acids. Germline CDR1 MDHEN, CDR2 SYDVKM. In DNA, the CDR3 is TGTGCCAGCAGTCTCAGGGGGATCCCCTACGAGCAGTACTTC. This translates into CASSLRGIPYEQYF.

V usage is TRBV19 and J usage is TRBJ1-5, with 7 bases fitting TRBD1. The CDR3 is 12 residues long. V trimming: 7 bases; J trimming: 5 bases; junction bases outside the gene matches: 2. Germline CDR1 and CDR2: LNHDA and SQIVND (reference sequence). CDR3: CASTDRDQPQHF. The DNA for the CDR3 is TGTGCCAGTACCGACAGGGATCAGCCCCAGCATTTT.

This chain connects TRBV18 to TRBJ2-3, with 12 bases identical to TRBD2. The germline V gene has CDR1 KGHSH and CDR2 LQKENI. With V trimmed by 0 bases and J by 6 bases, 1 base remained unmatched. This CDR3 is 15 amino acids long. The CDR3 region is CASSPPGTSGDTQYF. The CDR3 DNA is TGTGCCAGCTCACCACCTGGGACTAGCGGGGATACGCAGTATTTT.